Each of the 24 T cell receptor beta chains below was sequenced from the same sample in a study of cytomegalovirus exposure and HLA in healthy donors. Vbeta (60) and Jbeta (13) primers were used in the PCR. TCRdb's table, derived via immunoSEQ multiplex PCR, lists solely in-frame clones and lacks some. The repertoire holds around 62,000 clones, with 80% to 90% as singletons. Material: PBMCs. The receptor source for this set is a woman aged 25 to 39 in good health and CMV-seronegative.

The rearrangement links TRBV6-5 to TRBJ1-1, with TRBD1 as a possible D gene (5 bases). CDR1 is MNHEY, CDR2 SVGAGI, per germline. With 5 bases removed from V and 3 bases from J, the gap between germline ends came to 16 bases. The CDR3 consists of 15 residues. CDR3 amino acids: CASSLTAPGYTEAFF. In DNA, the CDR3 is TGTGCCAGCAGTCTGACAGCGCCCGGGTACACTGAAGCTTTCTTT.

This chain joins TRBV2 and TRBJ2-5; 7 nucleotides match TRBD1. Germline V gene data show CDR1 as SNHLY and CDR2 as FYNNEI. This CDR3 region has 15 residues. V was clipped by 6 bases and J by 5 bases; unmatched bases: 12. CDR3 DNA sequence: TGTGCCAGCAGCCTGGACAGGCGCCAACAGGAGACCCAGTACTTC. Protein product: CASSLDRRQQETQYF.

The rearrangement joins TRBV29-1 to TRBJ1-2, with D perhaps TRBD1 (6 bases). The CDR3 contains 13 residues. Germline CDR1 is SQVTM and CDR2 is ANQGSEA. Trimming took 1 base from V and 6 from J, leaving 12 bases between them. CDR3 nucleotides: TGCAGCGTTGAAGTGGGGGGGGGCAATGGCTACACCTTC. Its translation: CSVEVGGGNGYTF.

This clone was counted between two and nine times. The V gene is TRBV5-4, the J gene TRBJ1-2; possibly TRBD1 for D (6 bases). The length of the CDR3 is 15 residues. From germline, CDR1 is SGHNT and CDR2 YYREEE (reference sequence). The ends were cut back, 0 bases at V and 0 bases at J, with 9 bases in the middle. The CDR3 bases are TGTGCCAGCAGCTTGGAAGCAGGGGCTAACTATGGCTACACCTTC. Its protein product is CASSLEAGANYGYTF.

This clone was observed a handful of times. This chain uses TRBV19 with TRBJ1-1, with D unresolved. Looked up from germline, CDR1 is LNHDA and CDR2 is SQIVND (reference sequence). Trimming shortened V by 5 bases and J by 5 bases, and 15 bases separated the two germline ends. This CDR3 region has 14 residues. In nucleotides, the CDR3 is TGTGCCAGTAGTGGGCAGCGGAGAATAACTGAAGCTTTCTTT. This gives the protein CASSGQRRITEAFF.

The CDR3 is CASSLLRTGHTYEQYF. The CDR3 coding sequence is TGCGCCAGCAGCTTGCTAAGGACAGGGCATACCTACGAGCAGTACTTC. V is TRBV5-1 and J is TRBJ2-7; TRBD1 matches 8 bases. CDR1 is SGHRS, CDR2 YFSETQ, per germline. The CDR3 runs 16 residues. Trimming took 1 base from V and 2 from J; bases not matched to a gene: 8.

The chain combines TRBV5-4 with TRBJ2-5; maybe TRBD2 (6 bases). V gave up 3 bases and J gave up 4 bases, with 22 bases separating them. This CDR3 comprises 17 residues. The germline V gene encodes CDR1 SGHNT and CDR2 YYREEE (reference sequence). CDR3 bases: TGTGCCAGCAGCTACCCGGGCCAAGTGGGGGGAGTAGAGACCCAGTACTTC. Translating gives CASSYPGQVGGVETQYF.

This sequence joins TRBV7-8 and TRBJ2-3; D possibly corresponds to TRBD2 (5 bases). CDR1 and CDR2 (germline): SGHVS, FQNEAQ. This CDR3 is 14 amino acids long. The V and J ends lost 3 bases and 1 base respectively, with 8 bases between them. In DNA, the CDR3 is TGTGCCAGCAGCTTTAGAGCGGGCACAGATACGCAGTATTTT. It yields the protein CASSFRAGTDTQYF.

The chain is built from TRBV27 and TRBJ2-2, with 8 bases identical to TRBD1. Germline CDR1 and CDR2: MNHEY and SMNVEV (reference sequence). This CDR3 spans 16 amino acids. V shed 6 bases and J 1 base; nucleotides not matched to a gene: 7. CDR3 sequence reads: CASRGTGTGNTGELFF. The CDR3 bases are TGTGCCAGCAGGGGGACCGGGACAGGGAACACCGGGGAGCTGTTTTTT.

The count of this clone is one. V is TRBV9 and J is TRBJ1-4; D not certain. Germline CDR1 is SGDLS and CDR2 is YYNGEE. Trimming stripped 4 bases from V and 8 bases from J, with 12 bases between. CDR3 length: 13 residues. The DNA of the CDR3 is TGTGCCAGCAGCCACGGGTTAGAGGAAAAACTGTTTTTT. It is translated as CASSHGLEEKLFF. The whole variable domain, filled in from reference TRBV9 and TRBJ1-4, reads DSGVTQTPKHLITATGQRVTLRCSPRSGDLSVYWYQQSLDQGLQFLIQYYNGEERAKGNILERFSAQQFPDLHSELNLSSLELGDSALYFCASSHGLEEKLFFGSGTQLSVL.

The CDR3 sequence: CSVETGTVGIKEQYF. The CDR3 DNA sequence: TGCAGCGTTGAGACCGGGACAGTGGGTATCAAGGAGCAGTACTTC. V is TRBV29-1 and J is TRBJ2-7; TRBD1 agrees at 7 bases. This CDR3 is 15 amino acids long. J gave up 7 bases and V 3 bases, and 15 bases lay outside the gene matches. CDR1 and CDR2 from the germline V gene are SQVTM and ANQGSEA.

The CDR3 protein is CASSFPPRGSYNEQFF. The CDR3 DNA is TGTGCCAGCAGCTTCCCCCCACGGGGCTCCTACAATGAGCAGTTCTTC. The V call is TRBV5-6, the J call TRBJ2-1, with D possibly being TRBD2 (5 bases). The germline gives CDR1 SGHDT, CDR2 YYEEEE. V lost 2 bases, J lost 0 bases, and 12 bases lay in between. The CDR3 runs 16 residues. Combining the CDR3 with reference TRBV5-6 and TRBJ2-1 gives the whole variable domain DAGVTQSPTHLIKTRGQQVTLRCSPKSGHDTVSWYQQALGQGPQFIFQYYEEEERQRGNFPDRFSGHQFPNYSSELNVNALLLGDSALYLCASSFPPRGSYNEQFFGPGTRLTVL.

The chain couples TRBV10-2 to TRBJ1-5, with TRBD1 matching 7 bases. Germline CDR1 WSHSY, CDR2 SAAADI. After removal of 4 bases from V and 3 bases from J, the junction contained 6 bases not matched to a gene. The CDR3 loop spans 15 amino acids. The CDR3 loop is CASSVRDRDNQPQHF. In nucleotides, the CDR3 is TGCGCCAGCAGTGTGCGCGACAGGGACAATCAGCCCCAGCATTTT.

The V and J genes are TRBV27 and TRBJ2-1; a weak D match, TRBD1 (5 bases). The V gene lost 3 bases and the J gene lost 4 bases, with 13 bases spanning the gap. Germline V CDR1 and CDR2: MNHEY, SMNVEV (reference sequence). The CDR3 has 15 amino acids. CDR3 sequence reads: CASSFSGREYNEQFF. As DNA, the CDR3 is TGTGCCAGCAGTTTCTCGGGCAGGGAATACAATGAGCAGTTCTTC.

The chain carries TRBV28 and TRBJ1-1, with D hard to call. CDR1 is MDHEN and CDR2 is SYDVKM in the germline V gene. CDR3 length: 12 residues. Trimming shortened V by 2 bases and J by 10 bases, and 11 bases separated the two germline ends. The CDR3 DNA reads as TGTGCCAGCAGTTTAGTGCCTCTAGGAGCTTTCTTT. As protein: CASSLVPLGAFF.

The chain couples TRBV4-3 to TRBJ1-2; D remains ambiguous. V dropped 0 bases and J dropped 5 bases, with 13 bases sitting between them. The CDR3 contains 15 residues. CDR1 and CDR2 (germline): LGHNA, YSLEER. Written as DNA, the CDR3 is TGCGCCAGCAGCCAAGACACGAGGGTAGCGTATGGCTACACCTTC. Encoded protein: CASSQDTRVAYGYTF.

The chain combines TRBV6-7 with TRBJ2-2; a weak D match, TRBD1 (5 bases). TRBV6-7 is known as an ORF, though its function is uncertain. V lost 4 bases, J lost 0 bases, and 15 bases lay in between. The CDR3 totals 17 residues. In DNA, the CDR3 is TGTGCCAGCAGTTCCCCGAGACAGAGAACGAACACCGGGGAGCTGTTTTTT. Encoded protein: CASSSPRQRTNTGELFF.

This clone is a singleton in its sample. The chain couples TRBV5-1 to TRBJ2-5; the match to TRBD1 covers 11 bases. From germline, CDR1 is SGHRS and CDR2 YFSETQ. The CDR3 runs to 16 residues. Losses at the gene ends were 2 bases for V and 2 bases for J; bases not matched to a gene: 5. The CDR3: CASSFRGQGGQETQYF. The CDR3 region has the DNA TGCGCCAGCAGCTTCCGGGGACAGGGGGGTCAAGAGACCCAGTACTTC.

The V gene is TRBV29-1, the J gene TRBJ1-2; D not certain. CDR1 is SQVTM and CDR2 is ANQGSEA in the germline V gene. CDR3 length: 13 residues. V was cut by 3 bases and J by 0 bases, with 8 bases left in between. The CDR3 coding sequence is TGCAGCGTTGATGCGCCGGCTAACTATGGCTACACCTTC. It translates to CSVDAPANYGYTF.

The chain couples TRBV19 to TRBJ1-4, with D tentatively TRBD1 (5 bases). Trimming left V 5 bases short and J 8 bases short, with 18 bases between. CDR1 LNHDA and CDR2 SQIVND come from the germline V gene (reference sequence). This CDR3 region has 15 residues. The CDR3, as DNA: TGTGCCAGTAGTCCACGCAGGGAGGGAAAAGAAAAACTGTTTTTT. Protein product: CASSPRREGKEKLFF.

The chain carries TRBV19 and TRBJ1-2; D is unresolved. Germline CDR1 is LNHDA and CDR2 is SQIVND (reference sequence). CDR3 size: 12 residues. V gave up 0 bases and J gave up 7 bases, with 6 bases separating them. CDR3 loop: CASSIERSGYTF. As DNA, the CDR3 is TGTGCCAGTAGTATAGAGAGGAGTGGCTACACCTTC.

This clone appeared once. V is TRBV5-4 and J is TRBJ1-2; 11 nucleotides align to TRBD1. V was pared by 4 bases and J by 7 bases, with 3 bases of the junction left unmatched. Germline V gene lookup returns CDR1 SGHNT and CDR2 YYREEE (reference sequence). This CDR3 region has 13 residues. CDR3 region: CASSPGTGGGYTF. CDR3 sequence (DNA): TGTGCCAGCAGCCCGGGGACAGGGGGTGGCTACACCTTC.

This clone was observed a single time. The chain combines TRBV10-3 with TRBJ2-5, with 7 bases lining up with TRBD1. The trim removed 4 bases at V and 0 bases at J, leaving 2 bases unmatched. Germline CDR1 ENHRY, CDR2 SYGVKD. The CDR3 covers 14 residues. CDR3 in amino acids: CAISAGTDQETQYF. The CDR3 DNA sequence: TGTGCCATCAGTGCCGGGACAGACCAAGAGACCCAGTACTTC.

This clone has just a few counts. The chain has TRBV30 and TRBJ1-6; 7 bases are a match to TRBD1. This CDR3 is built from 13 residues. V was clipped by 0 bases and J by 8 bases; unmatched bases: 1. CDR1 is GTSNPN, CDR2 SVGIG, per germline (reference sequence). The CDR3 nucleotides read TGTGCCTGGAGTGTTCAGGGGGATTCACCCCTCCACTTT. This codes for CAWSVQGDSPLHF.